The rows below give T cell receptor beta chains drawn from one sample of a study of technical replicates of blood from several donors. Sequenced by immunoSEQ multiplex PCR; TCRdb stores in-frame clones only, minus some. The data hold 65,000 to 85,000 clones, with approximately 96% observed a single time. Sequencing was performed on T cells isolated from PBMCs. All receptors come from a human donor in good health. Both conserved end residues are part of each CDR3. The D gene is left open where the match is weak. For some rows the clone size is stated as once, few or many, or as a class when expanded; others skip it.

V gene: TRBV4-1
J gene: TRBJ2-2
clone size: NA
D gene: TRBD2
CDR3 protein: CASSQDSRGLAGNTGELFF
CDR3 DNA: TGCGCCAGCAGCCAAGATTCGCGCGGACTAGCGGGAAACACCGGGGAGCTGTTTTTT

V gene: TRBV28
J gene: TRBJ1-1
clone size: NA
D gene: NA
CDR3 protein: CASSLLSMNTEAFF
CDR3 DNA: TGTGCCAGCAGTTTATTGTCAATGAACACTGAAGCTTTCTTT

V gene: TRBV28
J gene: TRBJ1-1
clone size: NA
D gene: NA
CDR3 protein: CASNIARGTEAFF
CDR3 DNA: TGTGCCAGCAATATCGCAAGGGGTACTGAAGCTTTCTTT

V gene: TRBV11-2
J gene: TRBJ2-3
clone size: NA
D gene: NA
CDR3 protein: CASTPARRTDTQYF
CDR3 DNA: TGTGCCAGCACCCCCGCCCGGAGGACTGATACGCAGTATTTT

V gene: TRBV5-6
J gene: TRBJ2-7
clone size: NA
D gene: TRBD2
CDR3 protein: CASSLGLAGREQYF
CDR3 DNA: TGTGCCAGCAGCTTGGGACTAGCGGGACGCGAGCAGTACTTC

V gene: TRBV10-3
J gene: TRBJ2-7
clone size: NA
D gene: TRBD2
CDR3 protein: CAISDSSGSSYEQYF
CDR3 DNA: TGTGCCATCAGTGATTCAAGCGGGAGCTCCTACGAGCAGTACTTC

V gene: TRBV5-6
J gene: TRBJ1-4
clone size: NA
D gene: NA
CDR3 protein: CASSSFRGEKLFF
CDR3 DNA: TGTGCCAGCTCCTCATTCCGGGGGGAAAAACTGTTTTTT

V gene: TRBV19
J gene: TRBJ2-1
clone size: few
D gene: TRBD2
CDR3 protein: CASRRWEGLSNEQFF
CDR3 DNA: TGTGCCAGTAGAAGGTGGGAGGGCCTTAGTAATGAGCAGTTCTTC

V gene: TRBV10-2
J gene: TRBJ1-2
clone size: once
D gene: NA
CDR3 protein: CASSDGGRGYTF
CDR3 DNA: TGCGCCAGCAGTGACGGAGGGAGAGGCTACACCTTC

V gene: TRBV9
J gene: TRBJ2-5
clone size: NA
D gene: TRBD2
CDR3 protein: CASSVPPGGFEETQYF
CDR3 DNA: TGTGCCAGCAGCGTACCACCGGGGGGGTTTGAAGAGACCCAGTACTTC

V gene: TRBV11-2
J gene: TRBJ1-1
clone size: NA
D gene: NA
CDR3 protein: CASSRSTAEAFF
CDR3 DNA: TGTGCCAGCAGCCGCTCCACAGCTGAAGCTTTCTTT

V gene: TRBV10-3
J gene: TRBJ2-7
clone size: NA
D gene: TRBD2
CDR3 protein: CAISESQGLAGVSNEQYF
CDR3 DNA: TGTGCCATCAGTGAGTCGCAGGGACTAGCGGGAGTATCCAACGAGCAGTACTTC

V gene: TRBV5-1
J gene: TRBJ1-1
clone size: NA
D gene: NA
CDR3 protein: CASSLADSMNTEAFF
CDR3 DNA: TGCGCCAGCAGCTTGGCAGATTCCATGAACACTGAAGCTTTCTTT

V gene: TRBV2
J gene: TRBJ2-1
clone size: NA
D gene: NA
CDR3 protein: CASIRVFFENEQFF
CDR3 DNA: TGTGCCAGCATTCGGGTTTTCTTTGAGAACGAGCAGTTCTTC

V gene: TRBV19
J gene: TRBJ1-2
clone size: NA
D gene: NA
CDR3 protein: CASSISPSEGRNGYTF
CDR3 DNA: TGTGCCAGTAGTATATCCCCATCCGAGGGCAGAAATGGCTACACCTTC

V gene: TRBV14
J gene: TRBJ2-3
clone size: once
D gene: TRBD1
CDR3 protein: CASSGQVPTQYF
CDR3 DNA: TGTGCCAGCAGCGGACAGGTCCCTACGCAGTATTTT

V gene: TRBV12-5
J gene: TRBJ2-2
clone size: NA
D gene: NA
CDR3 protein: CASGLVPSGVQSTGELFF
CDR3 DNA: TGTGCTAGTGGTTTGGTACCATCAGGGGTTCAGAGCACCGGGGAGCTGTTTTTT

V gene: TRBV2
J gene: TRBJ2-2
clone size: NA
D gene: NA
CDR3 protein: CASSAAGELFF
CDR3 DNA: TGTGCCAGCAGTGCTGCCGGGGAGCTGTTTTTT

V gene: TRBV11-3
J gene: TRBJ1-3
clone size: NA
D gene: NA
CDR3 protein: CASSPQGFGNTIYF
CDR3 DNA: TGTGCCAGCAGCCCTCAGGGCTTTGGAAACACCATATATTTT

V gene: TRBV7-9
J gene: TRBJ2-1
clone size: NA
D gene: TRBD2
CDR3 protein: CASSRTRDPHLFF
CDR3 DNA: TGTGCCAGCAGCCGGACTAGGGACCCCCATTTGTTCTTC

V gene: TRBV6-4
J gene: TRBJ2-1
clone size: NA
D gene: TRBD2
CDR3 protein: CASSLSGGAGNEQFF
CDR3 DNA: TGTGCCAGCAGCCTTAGCGGGGGGGCCGGCAATGAGCAGTTCTTC

V gene: TRBV27
J gene: TRBJ2-7
clone size: NA
D gene: TRBD2
CDR3 protein: CASSAPTSGGIYEQYF
CDR3 DNA: TGTGCCAGCAGTGCCCCAACTAGCGGGGGCATCTACGAGCAGTACTTC

V gene: TRBV6-5
J gene: TRBJ1-5
clone size: NA
D gene: TRBD1
CDR3 protein: CASSSPDRGQQPQHF
CDR3 DNA: TGTGCCAGCAGTTCGCCAGACAGGGGCCAGCAGCCCCAGCATTTT

V gene: TRBV30
J gene: TRBJ1-5
clone size: NA
D gene: NA
CDR3 protein: CAWSPTRLRENQPQHF
CDR3 DNA: TGTGCCTGGAGTCCTACTAGGCTGAGGGAGAATCAGCCCCAGCATTTT

V gene: TRBV6-4
J gene: TRBJ2-3
clone size: NA
D gene: NA
CDR3 protein: CASSETGSTDTQYF
CDR3 DNA: TGTGCCAGCAGTGAGACAGGATCCACAGATACGCAGTATTTT

V gene: TRBV4-1
J gene: TRBJ2-7
clone size: NA
D gene: TRBD2
CDR3 protein: CASSQGLAGAYEQYF
CDR3 DNA: TGCGCCAGCAGCCAAGGGCTAGCGGGAGCCTACGAGCAGTACTTC

V gene: TRBV28
J gene: TRBJ2-1
clone size: NA
D gene: TRBD2
CDR3 protein: CASSLAGRRNEQFF
CDR3 DNA: TGTGCCAGCAGTCTAGCGGGAAGGAGGAATGAGCAGTTCTTC

V gene: TRBV7-9
J gene: TRBJ2-3
clone size: NA
D gene: NA
CDR3 protein: CASSVLGRGGPGTDTQYF
CDR3 DNA: TGTGCCAGCAGCGTCCTAGGGAGGGGGGGGCCGGGAACAGATACGCAGTATTTT

V gene: TRBV4-2
J gene: TRBJ1-1
clone size: NA
D gene: NA
CDR3 protein: CASSPKGGNTEAFF
CDR3 DNA: TGTGCCAGCAGCCCCAAAGGGGGGAACACTGAAGCTTTCTTT

V gene: TRBV27
J gene: TRBJ2-1
clone size: NA
D gene: TRBD2
CDR3 protein: CASSLWGGSYNEQFF
CDR3 DNA: TGTGCCAGCAGTTTATGGGGGGGCTCCTACAATGAGCAGTTCTTC

V gene: TRBV30
J gene: TRBJ2-1
clone size: once
D gene: NA
CDR3 protein: CAWSTTGNAQFF
CDR3 DNA: TGTGCCTGGAGCACTACCGGGAATGCGCAGTTCTTC

V gene: TRBV28
J gene: TRBJ2-1
clone size: NA
D gene: NA
CDR3 protein: CASSLGTYNEQFF
CDR3 DNA: TGTGCCAGCAGTTTGGGGACTTACAATGAGCAGTTCTTC

V gene: TRBV12-5
J gene: TRBJ1-1
clone size: few
D gene: NA
CDR3 protein: CASGLVVGETEAFF
CDR3 DNA: TGTGCTAGTGGTTTGGTAGTTGGAGAGACTGAAGCTTTCTTT

V gene: TRBV12-5
J gene: TRBJ2-3
clone size: NA
D gene: TRBD2
CDR3 protein: CASGLVPLAGRQYF
CDR3 DNA: TGTGCTAGTGGTTTGGTTCCCCTAGCGGGAAGGCAGTATTTT

V gene: TRBV4-1
J gene: TRBJ2-1
clone size: NA
D gene: NA
CDR3 protein: CASSLHSPLAIEQFF
CDR3 DNA: TGCGCCAGCAGCCTCCATAGTCCTCTAGCAATAGAGCAGTTCTTC

V gene: TRBV5-1
J gene: TRBJ2-5
clone size: NA
D gene: TRBD2
CDR3 protein: CASSLAGGEETQYF
CDR3 DNA: TGCGCCAGCAGCTTAGCGGGGGGCGAAGAGACCCAGTACTTC

V gene: TRBV27
J gene: TRBJ2-3
clone size: NA
D gene: TRBD2
CDR3 protein: CASSWEGSTDTQYF
CDR3 DNA: TGTGCCAGCAGTTGGGAGGGGAGCACAGATACGCAGTATTTT

V gene: TRBV19
J gene: TRBJ2-7
clone size: NA
D gene: TRBD1
CDR3 protein: CASSSRTGGIYEQYF
CDR3 DNA: TGTGCCAGTAGTTCAAGGACAGGGGGTATCTACGAGCAGTACTTC

V gene: TRBV5-1
J gene: TRBJ2-7
clone size: once
D gene: TRBD1
CDR3 protein: CASSLANRGRSYEQYF
CDR3 DNA: TGCGCCAGCAGCTTGGCTAACAGGGGCCGATCTTACGAGCAGTACTTC

V gene: TRBV5-1
J gene: TRBJ2-1
clone size: NA
D gene: TRBD2
CDR3 protein: CASSLGLAGSEQFF
CDR3 DNA: TGCGCCAGCAGCTTGGGACTAGCGGGTTCCGAGCAGTTCTTC

V gene: TRBV9
J gene: TRBJ1-2
clone size: NA
D gene: NA
CDR3 protein: CASSVLRDSGTHGYTF
CDR3 DNA: TGTGCCAGCAGCGTCCTTAGGGATTCCGGGACACATGGCTACACCTTC

V gene: TRBV6-1
J gene: TRBJ2-1
clone size: NA
D gene: NA
CDR3 protein: CASTLVDYNEQFF
CDR3 DNA: TGTGCCAGCACCCTAGTCGACTACAATGAGCAGTTCTTC

V gene: TRBV7-8
J gene: TRBJ2-3
clone size: NA
D gene: TRBD1
CDR3 protein: CASSAFYRGNLTDTQYF
CDR3 DNA: TGTGCCAGCAGCGCGTTCTACAGGGGAAACCTCACAGATACGCAGTATTTT

V gene: TRBV7-8
J gene: TRBJ1-6
clone size: NA
D gene: NA
CDR3 protein: CASSSTGKFSPLHF
CDR3 DNA: TGTGCCAGCAGCTCAACAGGGAAATTTTCACCCCTCCACTTT

V gene: TRBV4-1
J gene: TRBJ2-7
clone size: NA
D gene: NA
CDR3 protein: CASSQDSGSYEQYF
CDR3 DNA: TGCGCCAGCAGCCAAGATTCAGGGTCCTACGAGCAGTACTTC

V gene: TRBV12-5
J gene: TRBJ2-7
clone size: NA
D gene: NA
CDR3 protein: CASGLTPGVSYEQYF
CDR3 DNA: TGTGCTAGTGGTTTGACGCCCGGGGTCTCCTACGAGCAGTACTTC

V gene: TRBV6-5
J gene: TRBJ2-3
clone size: NA
D gene: NA
CDR3 protein: CASSHRDTDTQYF
CDR3 DNA: TGTGCCAGCAGTCACCGGGACACAGATACGCAGTATTTT

V gene: TRBV6-6
J gene: TRBJ2-7
clone size: NA
D gene: NA
CDR3 protein: CASSYSLTSYEQYF
CDR3 DNA: TGTGCCAGCAGTTACTCGTTAACTTCCTACGAGCAGTACTTC

V gene: TRBV6-5
J gene: TRBJ2-2
clone size: NA
D gene: NA
CDR3 protein: CASSESNTGELFF
CDR3 DNA: TGTGCCAGCAGTGAGTCGAACACCGGGGAGCTGTTTTTT

V gene: TRBV9
J gene: TRBJ2-5
clone size: NA
D gene: NA
CDR3 protein: CASSDSTVQETQYF
CDR3 DNA: TGTGCCAGCAGCGACTCGACAGTTCAAGAGACCCAGTACTTC

V gene: TRBV11-2
J gene: TRBJ1-1
clone size: NA
D gene: NA
CDR3 protein: CASSLVEGGGTEAFF
CDR3 DNA: TGTGCCAGCAGCTTAGTAGAAGGAGGAGGCACTGAAGCTTTCTTT

V gene: TRBV5-1
J gene: TRBJ2-5
clone size: NA
D gene: TRBD2
CDR3 protein: CASSSHLSGEGVETQYF
CDR3 DNA: TGCGCCAGCAGCAGCCACCTTAGCGGGGAGGGAGTAGAGACCCAGTACTTC

V gene: TRBV29-1
J gene: TRBJ1-1
clone size: NA
D gene: NA
CDR3 protein: CSVIQTNTEAFF
CDR3 DNA: TGCAGCGTTATACAGACGAACACTGAAGCTTTCTTT

V gene: TRBV7-9
J gene: TRBJ1-1
clone size: once
D gene: TRBD1
CDR3 protein: CASSLPTGQGLIEAFF
CDR3 DNA: TGTGCCAGCAGCTTACCGACGGGACAGGGGTTGATAGAAGCTTTCTTT

V gene: TRBV18
J gene: TRBJ1-2
clone size: NA
D gene: TRBD1
CDR3 protein: CASRGGTDQGGYTF
CDR3 DNA: TGTGCCAGCCGGGGCGGGACAGATCAAGGAGGCTACACCTTC

V gene: TRBV4-2
J gene: TRBJ2-7
clone size: NA
D gene: TRBD2
CDR3 protein: CASSQVRGTSSHEQYF
CDR3 DNA: TGTGCCAGCAGCCAAGTCCGCGGGACTAGTAGCCACGAGCAGTACTTC

V gene: TRBV5-7
J gene: TRBJ1-3
clone size: NA
D gene: NA
CDR3 protein: CASSLSGCLSGNTIYF
CDR3 DNA: TGTGCCAGCAGCTTGTCAGGTTGCCTCTCTGGAAACACCATATATTTT

V gene: TRBV6-5
J gene: TRBJ2-1
clone size: once
D gene: TRBD2
CDR3 protein: CASSYSRLAGGLLFF
CDR3 DNA: TGTGCCAGCAGTTACTCGAGACTAGCGGGAGGGTTATTGTTCTTC

V gene: TRBV6-5
J gene: TRBJ2-7
clone size: NA
D gene: NA
CDR3 protein: CASSYSIRDFNYEQYF
CDR3 DNA: TGTGCCAGCAGTTACTCGATTCGGGACTTCAACTACGAGCAGTACTTC